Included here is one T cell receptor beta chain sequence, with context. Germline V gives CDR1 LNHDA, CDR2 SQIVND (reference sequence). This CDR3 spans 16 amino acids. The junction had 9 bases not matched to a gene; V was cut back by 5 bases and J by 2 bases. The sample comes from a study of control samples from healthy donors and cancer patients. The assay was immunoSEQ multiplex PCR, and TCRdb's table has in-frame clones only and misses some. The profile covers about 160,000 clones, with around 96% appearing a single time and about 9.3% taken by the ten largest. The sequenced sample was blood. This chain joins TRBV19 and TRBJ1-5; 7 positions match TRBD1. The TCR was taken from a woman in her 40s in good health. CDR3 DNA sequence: TGTGCCAGTAGTGAGAGCCCCGGGACAGGCAATCAGCCCCAGCATTTT. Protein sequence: CASSESPGTGNQPQHF.